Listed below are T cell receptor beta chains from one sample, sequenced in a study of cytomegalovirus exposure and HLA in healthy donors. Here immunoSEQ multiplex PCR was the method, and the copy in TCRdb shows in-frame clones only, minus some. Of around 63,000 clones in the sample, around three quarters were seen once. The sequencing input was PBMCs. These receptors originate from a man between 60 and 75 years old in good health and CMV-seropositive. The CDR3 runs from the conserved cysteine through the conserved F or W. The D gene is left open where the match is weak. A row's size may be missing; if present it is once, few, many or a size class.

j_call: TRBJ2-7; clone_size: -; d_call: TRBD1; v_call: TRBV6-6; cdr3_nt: TGTGCCAGCAGACTGGGACAGGGAACCTACGAGCAGTACTTC; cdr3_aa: CASRLGQGTYEQYF
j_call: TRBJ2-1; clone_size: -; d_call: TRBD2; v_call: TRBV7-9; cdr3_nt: TGTGCCAGCAGCTTAGAGCGGGGTACTCGGTCCGGTGAGCAGTTCTTC; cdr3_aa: CASSLERGTRSGEQFF
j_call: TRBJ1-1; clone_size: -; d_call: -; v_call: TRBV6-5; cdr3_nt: TGTGCCAGTTCCATCTCCTACGCCACTGAAGCTTTCTTT; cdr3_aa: CASSISYATEAFF
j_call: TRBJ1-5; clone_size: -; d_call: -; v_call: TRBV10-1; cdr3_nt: TGCGCCAGCAGTGACCCTCAAGCTGGCAGGAACAATCAGCCCCAGCATTTT; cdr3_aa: CASSDPQAGRNNQPQHF
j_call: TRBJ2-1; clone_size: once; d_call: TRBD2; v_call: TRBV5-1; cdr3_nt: TGCGCCAGCAGCTTGCCCGCGGGGGAGGATGAGCAGTTCTTC; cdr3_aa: CASSLPAGEDEQFF
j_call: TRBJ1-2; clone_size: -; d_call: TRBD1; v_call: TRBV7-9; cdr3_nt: TGTGCCAGCAGCTTAGACAGGGGGCGCGGCGGCTACACCTTC; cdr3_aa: CASSLDRGRGGYTF
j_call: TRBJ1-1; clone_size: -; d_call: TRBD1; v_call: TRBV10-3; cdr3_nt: TGTGCCATCAGACCGGGACAGGGAAACACTGAAGCTTTCTTT; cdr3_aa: CAIRPGQGNTEAFF
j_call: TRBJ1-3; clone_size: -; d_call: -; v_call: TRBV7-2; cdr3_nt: TGTGCCAGCAGCTTAGGTTCTATCATCTCTGGAAACACCATATATTTT; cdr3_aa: CASSLGSIISGNTIYF
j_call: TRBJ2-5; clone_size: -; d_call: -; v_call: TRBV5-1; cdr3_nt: TGCGCCAGCAGCTTAACACAGGCGAGCCAAGAGACCCAGTACTTC; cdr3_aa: CASSLTQASQETQYF
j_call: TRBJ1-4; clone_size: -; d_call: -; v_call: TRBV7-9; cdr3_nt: TGTGCCAGCAGCTTAAACTCGGGACAATTTAATGAAAAACTGTTTTTT; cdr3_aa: CASSLNSGQFNEKLFF
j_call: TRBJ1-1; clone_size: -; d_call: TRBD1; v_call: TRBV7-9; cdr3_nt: TGTGCCAGCAGCTTACAGGGGGCCGTCACTGAAGCTTTCTTT; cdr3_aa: CASSLQGAVTEAFF
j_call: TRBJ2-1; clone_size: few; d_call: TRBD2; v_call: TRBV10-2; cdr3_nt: TGCGCCACCCTCAGTGAGCTAGCGGGAGTAGGTGAGCAGTTCTTC; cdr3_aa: CATLSELAGVGEQFF
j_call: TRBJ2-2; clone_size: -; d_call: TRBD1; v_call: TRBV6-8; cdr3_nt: TGTTCCCATGGTCCCAGGGGGAGAACCGGGGAGCTGTTTTTT; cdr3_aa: CSHGPRGRTGELFF
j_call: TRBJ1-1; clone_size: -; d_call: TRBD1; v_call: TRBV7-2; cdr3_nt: TGTGCCAGCAGCATAAACAGGGGGCTGGGGGGGGCTTTCTTT; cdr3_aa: CASSINRGLGGAFF
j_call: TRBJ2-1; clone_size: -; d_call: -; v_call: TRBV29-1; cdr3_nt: TGCAGCGTTGAAGAAAAAGGGGGAGCCTACAATGAGCAGTTCTTC; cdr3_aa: CSVEEKGGAYNEQFF
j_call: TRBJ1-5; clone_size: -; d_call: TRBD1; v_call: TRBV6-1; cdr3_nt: TGTGCCAGCAGTGATGGGACAGGGTTTCAGTGGAATCAGCCCCAGCATTTT; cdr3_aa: CASSDGTGFQWNQPQHF
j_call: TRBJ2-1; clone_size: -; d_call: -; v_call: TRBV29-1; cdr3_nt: TGCAGCGCCGAACCCCGGGACTACAATGAGCAGTTCTTC; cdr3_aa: CSAEPRDYNEQFF
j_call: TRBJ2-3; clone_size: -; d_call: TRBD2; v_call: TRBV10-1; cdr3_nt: TGCGCCAGCAGCCAAGCGGGAGAAACAGATACGCAGTATTTT; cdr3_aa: CASSQAGETDTQYF
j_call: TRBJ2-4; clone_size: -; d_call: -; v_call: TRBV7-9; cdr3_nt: TGTTCCAGCAGCTTAGTATCTCCCCTGGGGGGAAACATTCAGTACTTC; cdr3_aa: CSSSLVSPLGGNIQYF
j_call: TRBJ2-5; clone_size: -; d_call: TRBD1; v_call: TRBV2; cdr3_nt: TGTGCCAGCAGTGAGTTACAGGGGGCGAGGCAAGAGACCCAGTACTTC; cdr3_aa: CASSELQGARQETQYF
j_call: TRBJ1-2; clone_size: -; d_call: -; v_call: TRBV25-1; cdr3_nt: TGTGCCAGCAGTAAACAGGGATCATCTGATGGCTACACCTTC; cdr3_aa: CASSKQGSSDGYTF
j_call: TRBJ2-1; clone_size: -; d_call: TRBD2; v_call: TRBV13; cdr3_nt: TGTGCCAGCAGCTTTAAGCTAGCGGGAGGACACAATGAGCAGTTCTTC; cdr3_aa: CASSFKLAGGHNEQFF
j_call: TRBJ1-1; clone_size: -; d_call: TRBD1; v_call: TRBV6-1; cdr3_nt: TGTGCCAGCAGTGAAAGGTTGGGACAGGGGAACACTGAAGCTTTCTTT; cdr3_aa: CASSERLGQGNTEAFF